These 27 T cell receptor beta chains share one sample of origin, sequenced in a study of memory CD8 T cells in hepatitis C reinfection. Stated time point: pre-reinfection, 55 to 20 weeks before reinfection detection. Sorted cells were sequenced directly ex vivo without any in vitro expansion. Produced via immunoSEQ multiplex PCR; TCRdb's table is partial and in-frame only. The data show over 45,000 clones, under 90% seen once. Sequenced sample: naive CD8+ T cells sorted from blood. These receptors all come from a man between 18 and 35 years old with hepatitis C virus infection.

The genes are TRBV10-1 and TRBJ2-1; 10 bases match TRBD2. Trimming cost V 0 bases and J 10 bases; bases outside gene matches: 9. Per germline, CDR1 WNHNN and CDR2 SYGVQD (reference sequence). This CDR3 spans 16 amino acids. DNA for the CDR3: TGCGCCAGCAGTGAGTCAAGGAGCGGGGGGGAGGGGGAGCAGTTCTTC. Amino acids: CASSESRSGGEGEQFF.

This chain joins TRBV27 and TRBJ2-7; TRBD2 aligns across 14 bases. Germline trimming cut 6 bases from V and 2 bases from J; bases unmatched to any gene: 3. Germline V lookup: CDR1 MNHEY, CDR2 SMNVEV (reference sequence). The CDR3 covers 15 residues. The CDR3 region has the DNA TGTGCCAGCAGCTTGACTAGCGGGGGGGCCTACGAGCAGTACGTC. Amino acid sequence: CASSLTSGGAYEQYV.

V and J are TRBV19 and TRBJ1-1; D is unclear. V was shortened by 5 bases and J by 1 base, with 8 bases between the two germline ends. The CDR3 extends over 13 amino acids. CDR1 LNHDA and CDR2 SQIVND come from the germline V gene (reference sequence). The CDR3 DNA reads TGTGCCAGTAGTCATAACACGAACACTGAAGCTTTCTTT. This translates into CASSHNTNTEAFF.

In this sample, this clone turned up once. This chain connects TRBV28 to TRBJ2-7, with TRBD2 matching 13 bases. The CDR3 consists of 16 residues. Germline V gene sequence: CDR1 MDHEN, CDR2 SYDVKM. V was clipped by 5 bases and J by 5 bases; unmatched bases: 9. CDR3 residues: CASSLGLAGMDDEQYF. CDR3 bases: TGTGCCAGCAGTCTGGGACTAGCGGGAATGGACGACGAGCAGTACTTC.

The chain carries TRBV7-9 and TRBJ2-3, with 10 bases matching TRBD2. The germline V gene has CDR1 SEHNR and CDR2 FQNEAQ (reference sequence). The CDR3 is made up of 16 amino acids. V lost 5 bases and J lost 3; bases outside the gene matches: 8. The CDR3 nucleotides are TGTGCCAGCAGCCCTCCCCTAGCGGGAGTGACAGATACGCAGTATTTT. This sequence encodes CASSPPLAGVTDTQYF.

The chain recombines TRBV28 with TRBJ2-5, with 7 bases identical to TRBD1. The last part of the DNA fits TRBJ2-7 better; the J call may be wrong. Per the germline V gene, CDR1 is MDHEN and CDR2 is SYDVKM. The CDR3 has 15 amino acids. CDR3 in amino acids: CASSSGQEETYEQYF. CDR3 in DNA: TGTGCCAGCAGTTCTGGACAGGAGGAAACCTACGAGCAGTACTTC.

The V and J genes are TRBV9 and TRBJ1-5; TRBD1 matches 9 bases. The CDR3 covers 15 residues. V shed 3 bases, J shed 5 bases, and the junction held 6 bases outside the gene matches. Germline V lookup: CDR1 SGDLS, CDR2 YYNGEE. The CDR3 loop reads CASSAYRGRDQPQHF. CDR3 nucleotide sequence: TGTGCCAGCAGCGCATACAGGGGGCGCGATCAGCCCCAGCATTTT.

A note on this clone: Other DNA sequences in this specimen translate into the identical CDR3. Written as DNA, the CDR3 is TGTGCCAGCAGCGTAGGGGCAGGGACAGATACGCAGTATTTT. Protein product: CASSVGAGTDTQYF. The rearrangement joins TRBV9 to TRBJ2-3; D may be TRBD1 (5 bases). Germline lookup yields CDR1 SGDLS and CDR2 YYNGEE. Deletions cut 0 bases from V and 3 bases from J, with 8 bases between. The CDR3 extends over 14 amino acids.

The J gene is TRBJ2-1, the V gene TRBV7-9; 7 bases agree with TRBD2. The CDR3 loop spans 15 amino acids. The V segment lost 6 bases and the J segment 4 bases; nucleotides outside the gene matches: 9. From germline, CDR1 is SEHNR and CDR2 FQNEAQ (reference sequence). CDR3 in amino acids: CASRGQGGEYNEQFF. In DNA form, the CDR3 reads TGTGCCAGCAGGGGCCAGGGAGGGGAATACAATGAGCAGTTCTTC.

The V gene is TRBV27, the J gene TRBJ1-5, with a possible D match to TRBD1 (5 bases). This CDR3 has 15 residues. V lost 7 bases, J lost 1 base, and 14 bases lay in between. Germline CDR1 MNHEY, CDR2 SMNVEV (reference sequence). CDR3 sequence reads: CASKRRGGSNQPQHF. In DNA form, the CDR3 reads TGTGCCAGCAAAAGGCGTGGGGGGAGCAATCAGCCCCAGCATTTT.

The CDR3 spells CASSLDLAGAGELFF. The CDR3 coding sequence is TGCGCCAGCAGCTTGGACCTAGCGGGAGCCGGGGAGCTGTTTTTT. The chain links TRBV5-1 to TRBJ2-2; 10 bases agree with TRBD2. The J segment lost 6 bases and the V segment lost 0 bases, leaving 2 bases of the junction unmatched. The CDR3 is 15 residues long. CDR1 and CDR2 from the germline V gene are SGHRS and YFSETQ.

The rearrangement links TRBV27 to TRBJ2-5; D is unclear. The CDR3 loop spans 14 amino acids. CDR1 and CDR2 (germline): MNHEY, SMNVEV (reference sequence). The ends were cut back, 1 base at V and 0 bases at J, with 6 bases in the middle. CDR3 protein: CASSLWADQETQYF. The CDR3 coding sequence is TGTGCCAGCAGTTTATGGGCAGACCAAGAGACCCAGTACTTC.

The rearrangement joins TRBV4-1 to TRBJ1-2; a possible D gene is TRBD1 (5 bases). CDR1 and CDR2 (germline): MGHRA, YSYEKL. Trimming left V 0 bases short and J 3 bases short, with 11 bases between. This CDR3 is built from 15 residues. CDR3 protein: CASSQDSGIYYGYTF. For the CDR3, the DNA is TGCGCCAGCAGCCAAGATTCAGGGATCTACTATGGCTACACCTTC.

CDR3 nucleotide sequence: TGCGCCAGCAAACAAAGACAGGGGGCCCTGGAGACCCAGTACTTC. It is translated as CASKQRQGALETQYF. V gene TRBV5-1 combines with J gene TRBJ2-5, with 10 positions matching TRBD1. Germline CDR1 is SGHRS and CDR2 is YFSETQ. V shed 6 bases and J 5 bases; nucleotides not matched to a gene: 10. The CDR3 covers 15 residues.

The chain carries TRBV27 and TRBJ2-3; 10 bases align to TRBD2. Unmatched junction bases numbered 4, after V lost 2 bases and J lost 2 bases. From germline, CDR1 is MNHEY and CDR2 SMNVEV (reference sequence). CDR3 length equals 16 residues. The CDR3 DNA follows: TGTGCCAGCAGTTTACGGACTAGCGGAAACACAGATACGCAGTATTTT. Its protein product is CASSLRTSGNTDTQYF.

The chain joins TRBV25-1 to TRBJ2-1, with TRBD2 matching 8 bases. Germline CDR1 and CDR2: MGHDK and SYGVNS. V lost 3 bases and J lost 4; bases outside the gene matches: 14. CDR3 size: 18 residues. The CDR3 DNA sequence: TGTGCCAGCAGTGATCCTTTTGAAGCGGGGGCGTTATACAATGAGCAGTTCTTC. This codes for CASSDPFEAGALYNEQFF.

CDR3 coding DNA: TGTGCCAGCAGCTTAGGAGTGATCGGGAGAAGGGAGACCCAGTACTTC. Protein: CASSLGVIGRRETQYF. V and J are TRBV7-9 and TRBJ2-5; D may be TRBD2 (6 bases). The CDR3 has 16 amino acids. V was pared by 1 base and J by 5 bases, with 17 bases between. The V gene's germline CDR1 is SEHNR and CDR2 FQNEAQ (reference sequence).

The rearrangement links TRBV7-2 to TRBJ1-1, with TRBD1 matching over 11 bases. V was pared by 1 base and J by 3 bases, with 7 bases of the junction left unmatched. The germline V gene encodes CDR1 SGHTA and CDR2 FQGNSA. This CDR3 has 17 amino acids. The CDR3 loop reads CASSLVAGQGEYTEAFF. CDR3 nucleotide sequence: TGTGCCAGCAGCTTAGTAGCGGGACAGGGGGAGTACACTGAAGCTTTCTTT.

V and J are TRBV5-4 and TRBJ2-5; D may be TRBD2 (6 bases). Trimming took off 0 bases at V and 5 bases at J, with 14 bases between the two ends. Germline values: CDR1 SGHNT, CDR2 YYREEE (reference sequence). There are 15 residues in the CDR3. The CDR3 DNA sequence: TGTGCCAGCAGCTTGGGGGCGGGGCCAGGGGAGACCCAGTACTTC. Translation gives CASSLGAGPGETQYF.

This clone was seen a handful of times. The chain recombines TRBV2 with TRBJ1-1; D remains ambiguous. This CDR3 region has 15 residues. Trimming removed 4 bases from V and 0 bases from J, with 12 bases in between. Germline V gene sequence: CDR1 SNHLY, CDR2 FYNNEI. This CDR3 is CASSVPIMMNTEAFF. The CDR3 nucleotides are TGTGCCAGCAGTGTCCCTATAATGATGAACACTGAAGCTTTCTTT.

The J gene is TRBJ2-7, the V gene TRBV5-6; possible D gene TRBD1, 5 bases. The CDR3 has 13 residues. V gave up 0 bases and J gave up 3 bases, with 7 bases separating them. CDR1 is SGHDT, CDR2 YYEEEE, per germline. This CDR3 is CASSLGGHYEQYV. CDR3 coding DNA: TGTGCCAGCAGCTTGGGGGGCCACTACGAGCAGTACGTC.

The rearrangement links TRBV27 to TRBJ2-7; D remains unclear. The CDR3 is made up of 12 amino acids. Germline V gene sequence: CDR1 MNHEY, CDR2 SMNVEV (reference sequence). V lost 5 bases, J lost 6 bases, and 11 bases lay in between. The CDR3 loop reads CASSNRRGEQYV. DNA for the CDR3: TGTGCCAGCAGTAATAGAAGAGGCGAGCAGTACGTC.

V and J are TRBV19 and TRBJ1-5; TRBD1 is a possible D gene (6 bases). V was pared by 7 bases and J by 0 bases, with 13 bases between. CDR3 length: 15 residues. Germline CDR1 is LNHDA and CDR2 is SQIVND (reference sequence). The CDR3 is CASKQQGFSNQPQHF. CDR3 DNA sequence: TGTGCCAGTAAACAACAGGGCTTTAGCAATCAGCCCCAGCATTTT.

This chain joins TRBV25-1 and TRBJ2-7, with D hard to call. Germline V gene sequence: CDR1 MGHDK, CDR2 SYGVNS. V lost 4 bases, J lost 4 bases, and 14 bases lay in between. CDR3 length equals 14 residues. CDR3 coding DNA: TGTGCCAGCAGTGGACCCTTAGAGCGATACGAGCAGTACTTC. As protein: CASSGPLERYEQYF.

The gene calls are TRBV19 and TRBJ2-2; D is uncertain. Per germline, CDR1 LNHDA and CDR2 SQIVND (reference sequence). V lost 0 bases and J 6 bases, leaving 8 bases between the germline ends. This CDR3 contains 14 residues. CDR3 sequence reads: CASSIDPSAGELFF. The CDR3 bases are TGTGCCAGTAGTATAGATCCCAGCGCCGGGGAGCTGTTTTTT.

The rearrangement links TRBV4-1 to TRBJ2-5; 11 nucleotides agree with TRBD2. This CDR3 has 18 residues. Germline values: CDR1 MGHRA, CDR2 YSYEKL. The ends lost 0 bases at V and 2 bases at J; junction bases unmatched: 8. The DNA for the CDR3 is TGCGCCAGCAGCCAAGAGAGGCTCGCTAGCGGGGGGCAAGAGACCCAGTACTTC. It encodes CASSQERLASGGQETQYF.

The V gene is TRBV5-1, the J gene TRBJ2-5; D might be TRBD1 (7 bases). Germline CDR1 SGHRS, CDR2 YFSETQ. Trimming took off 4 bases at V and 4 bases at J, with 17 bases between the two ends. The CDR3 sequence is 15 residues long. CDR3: CASSVGTAGGETQYF. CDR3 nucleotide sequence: TGCGCCAGCAGCGTTGGGACAGCGGGTGGAGAGACCCAGTACTTC.